The clone carrying this T cell receptor (beta chain) has more than one count but fewer than ten. TCRdb reprocessed the 5' RACE reads via MiXCR and lists one record per CDR3 protein. The top ten hold roughly 13% of the sample, which has some 500,000 distinct CDR3 sequences, approximately 15% seen once. This sample is drawn from a study of T cells after yellow fever vaccination. V lost 1 base and J 3 bases, leaving 14 bases between the germline ends. The CDR3 has 16 amino acids. Germline assignment: CDR1 SGHKS and CDR2 YYEKEE (reference sequence). The sequence was obtained from a man aged 25-40 years who received the YFV17D yellow fever vaccine. The V call is TRBV5-5, the J call TRBJ2-4; D ambiguous. The sample here was PBMCs, taken on the day of the yellow fever booster vaccination. CDR3 region: CASSLYPGIIKNIQYF. In DNA, the CDR3 is TGTGCCAGCAGCTTGTATCCGGGTATAATCAAAAACATTCAGTACTTC.